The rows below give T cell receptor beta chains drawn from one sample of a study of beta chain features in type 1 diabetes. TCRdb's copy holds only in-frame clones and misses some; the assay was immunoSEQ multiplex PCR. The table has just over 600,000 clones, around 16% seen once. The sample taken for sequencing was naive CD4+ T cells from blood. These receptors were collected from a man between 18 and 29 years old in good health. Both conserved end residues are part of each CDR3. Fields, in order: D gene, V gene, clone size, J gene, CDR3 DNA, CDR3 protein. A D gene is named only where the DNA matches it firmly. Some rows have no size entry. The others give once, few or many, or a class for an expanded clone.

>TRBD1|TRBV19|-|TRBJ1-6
TGTGCCAGTAGCTTGACAGGGGTAAAAAATTCACCCCTCCACTTT
CASSLTGVKNSPLHF
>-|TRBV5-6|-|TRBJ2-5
TGTGCCAGCAGCGCCGACAGAACCCAGTACTTC
CASSADRTQYF
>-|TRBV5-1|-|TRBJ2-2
TGCGCCAGCAGCTTGGACGCCGGGGAGCTGTTTTTT
CASSLDAGELFF
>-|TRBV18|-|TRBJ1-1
TGTGCCAGCTCACCTTCGATGAACACTGAAGCTTTCTTT
CASSPSMNTEAFF
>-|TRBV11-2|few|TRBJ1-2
TGTGCCAGCAGCTTAGGACGGCGGGATGGCTATGGCTACACCTTC
CASSLGRRDGYGYTF
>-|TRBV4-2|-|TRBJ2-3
TGTGCCAGCAGCCGTCTGGGAGAGGGCACAGATACGCAGTATTTT
CASSRLGEGTDTQYF
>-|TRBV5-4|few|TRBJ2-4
TGTGCCAGCAGCCAAGATTCTGTGGGAGTAGCCAAAAACATTCAGTACTTC
CASSQDSVGVAKNIQYF
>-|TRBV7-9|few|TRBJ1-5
TGTGCCAGCAGCCCTCCCGGACCGGGAAATCAGCCCCAGCATTTT
CASSPPGPGNQPQHF
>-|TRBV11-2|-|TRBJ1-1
TGTGCCAGCAGCCAACGCTTAGCTTGGAACACTGAAGCTTTCTTT
CASSQRLAWNTEAFF
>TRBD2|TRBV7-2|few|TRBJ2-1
TGTGCCAGCAGCACACAAAGGGGACTAGCGGCGTTCTTC
CASSTQRGLAAFF
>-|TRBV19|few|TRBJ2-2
TGTGCCAGTGCCTTGGGACACCTTAACACCGGGGAGCTGTTTTTT
CASALGHLNTGELFF
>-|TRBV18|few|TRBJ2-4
TGTGCCAGCTCACCGATCGAGTCTCTAGCCAAAAACATTCAGTACTTC
CASSPIESLAKNIQYF
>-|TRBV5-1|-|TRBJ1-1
TGCGCCAGCAGCCTTCGGGCCTCCAACACTGAAGCTTTCTTT
CASSLRASNTEAFF
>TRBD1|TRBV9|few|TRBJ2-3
TGTGCCAGCAGCTCGGTGACAGGGAGAAACACAGATACGCAGTATTTT
CASSSVTGRNTDTQYF
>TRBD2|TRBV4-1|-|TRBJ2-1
TGCGCCAGCAGCCGGACTAGCGGGAACGGGGGTGAGCAGTTCTTC
CASSRTSGNGGEQFF
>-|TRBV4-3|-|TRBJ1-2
TGCGCCAGCAGCCAAGATCGACGGCAAACCTATGGCTACACCTTC
CASSQDRRQTYGYTF
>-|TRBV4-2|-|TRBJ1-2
TGTGCCAGCAGCCAAGAGCAGACTAACTATGGCTACACCTTC
CASSQEQTNYGYTF
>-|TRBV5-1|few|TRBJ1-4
TGCGCCAGCAGCTCGAGTCACGGAACTAATGAAAAACTGTTTTTT
CASSSSHGTNEKLFF
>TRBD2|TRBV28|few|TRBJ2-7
TGTGCCAGCAGTTTGGGGGGGTCCCACGAGCAGTACTTC
CASSLGGSHEQYF
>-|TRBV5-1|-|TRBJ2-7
TGCGCCAGCACCAAGGACCGGGCAGGCTACGAGCAGTACTTC
CASTKDRAGYEQYF
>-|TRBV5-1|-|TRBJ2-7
TGCGCCAGCAGCTTGACAGCCTACGAGCAGTACTTC
CASSLTAYEQYF
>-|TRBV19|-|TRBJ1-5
TGTGCCAGTAGTGACCTCAGAGTTCATCAGCCCCAGCATTTT
CASSDLRVHQPQHF
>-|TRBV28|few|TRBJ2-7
TGTGCCAGCAGTCCCTCCGGGCTATACGAGCAGTACTTC
CASSPSGLYEQYF
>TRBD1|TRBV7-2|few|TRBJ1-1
TGTGCCAGCAGCTCACAGGGGTGGATCACTGAAGCTTTCTTT
CASSSQGWITEAFF
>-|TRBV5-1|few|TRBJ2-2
TGCGCCAGCAGCCCGATAGTGACAGTCTACACCGGGGAGCTGTTTTTT
CASSPIVTVYTGELFF
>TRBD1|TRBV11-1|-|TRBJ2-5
TGTGCCAGCAGCCAGGGGGACAGCCTGGCCCAGTACTTC
CASSQGDSLAQYF
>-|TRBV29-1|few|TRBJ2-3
TGCAGCGTTGAAGGCACCACTAGAACAGATACGCAGTATTTT
CSVEGTTRTDTQYF
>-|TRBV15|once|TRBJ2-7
TGTGCCACCAGCAGAGGACAAACCTACGAGCAGTACTTC
CATSRGQTYEQYF
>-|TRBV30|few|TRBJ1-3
TGTGCCTGGAGTCGCCGGCTGAGCTCTGGAAACACCATATATTTT
CAWSRRLSSGNTIYF
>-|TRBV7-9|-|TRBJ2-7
TGTGCCAGCAGCTTTCGACAGGTCTCCTACGAGCAGTACTTC
CASSFRQVSYEQYF
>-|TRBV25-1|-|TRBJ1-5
TGTGCCAGCACCCCCTCCGGGGGGGGAAATCAGCCCCAGCATTTT
CASTPSGGGNQPQHF
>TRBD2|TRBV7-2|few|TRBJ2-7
TGTGCCAGCAGCTTTACTAGCGGGGGGGCACACGAGCAGTACTTC
CASSFTSGGAHEQYF
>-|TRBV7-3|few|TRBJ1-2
TGTGCCAGCAGCCCAAGTACAGGGCTTGGCGGCTACACCTTC
CASSPSTGLGGYTF
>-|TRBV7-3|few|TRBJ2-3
TGTGCCAGCAGCTCGATGGGGTATCAGGCGCAGTATTTT
CASSSMGYQAQYF
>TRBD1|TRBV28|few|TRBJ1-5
TGTGCCAGCAGTTCGACAGGGCTGAATCAGCCCCAGCATTTT
CASSSTGLNQPQHF
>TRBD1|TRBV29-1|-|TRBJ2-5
TGCAGCGCCCGGACAGGGCAAGAGACCCAGTACTTC
CSARTGQETQYF
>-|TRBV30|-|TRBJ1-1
TGTGCCTGGAGTCCGACACATAACACTGAAGCTTTCTTT
CAWSPTHNTEAFF
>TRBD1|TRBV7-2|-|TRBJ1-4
TGTGCCAGCAGCCTGTCAGGGGGAGGCGGTGAAAAACTGTTTTTT
CASSLSGGGGEKLFF
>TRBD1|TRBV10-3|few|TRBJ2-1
TGTGCCATCAGACCGGGACAGGGGGCGTTTGAGCAGTTCTTC
CAIRPGQGAFEQFF
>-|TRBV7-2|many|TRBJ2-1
TGTGCCAGCAGCTCATTGAATGTGCAGTTCTTC
CASSSLNVQFF
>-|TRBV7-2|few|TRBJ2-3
TGTGCCAGCAGCTTAACGAGATCTAGCACAGATACGCAGTATTTT
CASSLTRSSTDTQYF
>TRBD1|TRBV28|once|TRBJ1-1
TGTGCCAGCAGCCGGACAGGCCTTAGATTTACTGAAGCTTTCTTT
CASSRTGLRFTEAFF
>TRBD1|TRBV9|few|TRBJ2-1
TGTGCCAGCAGCGCTGGACAGGCCAGCTCCTACAATGAGCAGTTCTTC
CASSAGQASSYNEQFF
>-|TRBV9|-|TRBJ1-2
TGTGCCAGCAGCGCTTCGACAGGACCGACGTTATATGGCTACACCTTC
CASSASTGPTLYGYTF
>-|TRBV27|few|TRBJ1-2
TGTGCCAGCGGTGACAGTTGGGCCGGCTACACCTTC
CASGDSWAGYTF
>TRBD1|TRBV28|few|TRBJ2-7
TGTGCCAGCAGTTTATATGTCAGGGGGCGGTACGAGCAGTACTTC
CASSLYVRGRYEQYF
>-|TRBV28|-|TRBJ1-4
TGTGCCAGCAGTTTGCCAGGGGTGCGGGAAAAACTGTTTTTT
CASSLPGVREKLFF
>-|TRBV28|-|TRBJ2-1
TGTGCCAGCAGCCCTTCGAGCCACAATGAGCAGTTCTTC
CASSPSSHNEQFF